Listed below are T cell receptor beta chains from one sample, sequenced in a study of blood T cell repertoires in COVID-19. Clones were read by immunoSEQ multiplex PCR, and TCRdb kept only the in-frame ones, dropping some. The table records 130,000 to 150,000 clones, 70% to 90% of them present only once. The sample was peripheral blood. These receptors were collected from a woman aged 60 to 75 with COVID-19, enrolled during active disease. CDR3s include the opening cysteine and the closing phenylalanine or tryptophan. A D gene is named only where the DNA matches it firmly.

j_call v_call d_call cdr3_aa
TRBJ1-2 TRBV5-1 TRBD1 CASSLASQGGNMDYGYTF
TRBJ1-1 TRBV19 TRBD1 CASSLGQGWTEAFF
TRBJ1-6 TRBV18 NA CASSPRDFGNSPLHF
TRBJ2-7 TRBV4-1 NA CASSQGSHEQYF
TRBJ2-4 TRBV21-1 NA CASKGGQSHSKNIQYF
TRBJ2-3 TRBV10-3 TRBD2 CAITQGLAGSTDTQYF
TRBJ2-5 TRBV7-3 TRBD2 CASSLIASGGALGTQYF
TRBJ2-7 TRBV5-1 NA CASSTRGGQVPAEQYF
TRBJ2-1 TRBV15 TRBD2 CATSPLAGVGEQFF
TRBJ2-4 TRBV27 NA CASRSTSGEWDIQYF
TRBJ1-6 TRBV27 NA CASQGFDNSPLHF
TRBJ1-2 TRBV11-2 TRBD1 CASSLMTGPYGYTF
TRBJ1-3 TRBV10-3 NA CAISAPVGGSGNTIYF
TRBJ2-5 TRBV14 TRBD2 CASSWTSQETQYF
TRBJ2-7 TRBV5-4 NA CASSLSAGASYEQYF
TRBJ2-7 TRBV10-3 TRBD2 CAISTSGAYEQYF
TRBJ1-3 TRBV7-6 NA CASSLGPRGFGNTIYF
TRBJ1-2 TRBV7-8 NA CASSTPKGYTF
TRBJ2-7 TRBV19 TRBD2 CASSMSGGAAGEQYF
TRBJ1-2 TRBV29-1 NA CSVVIGYGYTF
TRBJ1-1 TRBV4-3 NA CASSQVFTRGMNTEAFF
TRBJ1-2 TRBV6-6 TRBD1 CASRGQDQGDYGYTF
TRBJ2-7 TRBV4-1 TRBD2 CASSPLLAGRYEQYF
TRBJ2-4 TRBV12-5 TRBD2 CASGLDLAGGKNIQYF
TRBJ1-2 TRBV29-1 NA CSAYQGFFYGYTF
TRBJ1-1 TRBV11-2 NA CASSSVGPGTEAFF
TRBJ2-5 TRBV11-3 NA CASSFNRQETQYF
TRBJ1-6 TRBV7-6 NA CASSLGPGMGSPLHF
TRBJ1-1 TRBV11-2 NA CASSREVDTEAFF
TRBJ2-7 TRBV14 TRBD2 CASSQGLAGELYEQYF
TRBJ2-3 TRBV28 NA CASSSQGGHTQYF
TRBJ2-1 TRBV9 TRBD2 CASAASGGIYNEQFF
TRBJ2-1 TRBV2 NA CASSPRQTTPMDEQFF
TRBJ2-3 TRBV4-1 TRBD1 CASSPWTGATDTQYF
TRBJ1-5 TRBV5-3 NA CARSLALGGDNQPQHF
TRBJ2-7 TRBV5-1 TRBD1 CASSFQEPGTDEQYF
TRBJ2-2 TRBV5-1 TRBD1 CASSTPGTGANTGELFF
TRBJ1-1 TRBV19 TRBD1 CASGQGKNTEAFF
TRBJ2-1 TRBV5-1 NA CASSLNAGEDEQFF
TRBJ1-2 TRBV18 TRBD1 CASSPQDRDNYGYTF
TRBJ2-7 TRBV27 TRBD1 CASRRGQATYEQYF
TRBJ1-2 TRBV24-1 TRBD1 CATSDATGNPNYGYTF
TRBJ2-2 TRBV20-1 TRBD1 CSASAVLGRGPRNTGELFF